This T cell receptor beta chain was sequenced during a study of T-cell reconstitution after alpha-beta-depleted transplantation in children. Findings of the study overall: Several hundred expanded graft clones reportedly gave rise to the alpha-beta T cells present about two months after transplant.

A word on this clonotype: Its antigen is unknown.

The CDR3 is 14 amino acids. The trim removed 3 bases at V and 4 bases at J, leaving 5 bases unmatched. The germline gives CDR1 DFQATT, CDR2 SNEGSKA (reference sequence). The authors prepared the TCRbeta library with unique molecular identifiers. TCRdb fed the PCR reads into MiXCR, producing one record per CDR3 protein. The sample has roughly 500,000 distinct CDR3 sequences, roughly a tenth seen once; the top ten hold 2% to 2.5%. The chain couples TRBV20-1 to TRBJ1-5, with 8 bases fitting TRBD1. The source of this sequence is a child aged 2-15 years with inherited bone marrow failure, due to receive a stem cell transplant. Here the sequenced sample was PBMCs, taken before TCRalphabeta/CD19-depleted stem cell transplant. The CDR3 region is CSASSDRENQPQHF. The CDR3 coding sequence is TGCAGTGCTAGTTCGGACAGGGAGAATCAGCCCCAGCATTTT.